This TCR beta chain was recovered during a study of response to subunit inactivated influenza vaccine. Remarks on this clonotype: The antigen is undetermined.

TCRdb used MiXCR to reprocess the RT-PCR reads, holding one entry per CDR3 protein. This sample has roughly 780,000 distinct CDR3 sequences, with approximately 18% found just once. General study results and limits: New T cells are recruited in small numbers by each seasonal influenza vaccination, according to the authors' suggestion.

The receptor was derived from a man aged 50 to 60 who received an inactivated influenza vaccine. Sequences were derived from PBMCs from blood, sampled 5 days after vaccination.

Written as DNA, the CDR3 is TGTGCCAGCAGCTCCCGACAGCCGTTAATGCAGTATTTT. Translated, it gives CASSSRQPLMQYF. J is TRBJ2-3 and V is TRBV7-9, with D possibly being TRBD1 (5 bases). The germline gives CDR1 SEHNR, CDR2 FQNEAQ (reference sequence). The germline V and J ends were trimmed by 4 bases and 11 bases, with 16 bases remaining between them. There are 13 residues in the CDR3.